This T cell receptor beta chain was retrieved from a study of T cell responses to AZD1222 COVID-19 vaccine. Study-wide findings and caveats: White British donors predominated, females outnumbered males, and clonal diversity was possibly underestimated.

Remarks on this clone: As yet, its antigen is unknown.

This table comes from immunoSEQ multiplex PCR, and its TCRdb copy is limited to in-frame clones, with some not included. The table includes 130,000 to 150,000 clones, around 90% detected once. This receptor was obtained from an adult in good health. This specimen was peripheral blood, taken on day 0 of AZD1222 vaccination.

The CDR3 coding sequence is TGTGCCAGCAGGGAACAGGAAGTTGAAGCTTTCTTT. Translating gives CASREQEVEAFF. The rearrangement uses TRBV2 and TRBJ1-1; maybe TRBD1 (5 bases). Trimming removed 6 bases from V and 7 bases from J, with 12 bases in between. Germline CDR1 and CDR2: SNHLY and FYNNEI. This CDR3 region has 12 residues.